This paragraph covers one T cell receptor (beta chain) sequence. No antigen is known for it. Base qualities are missing; no much larger clone stands one base away. From its cysteine to its phenylalanine, the CDR3 spans 14 amino acids. Only the CDR3 region is kept as DNA, spanning 42 bases read in frame from base 1. Sequences SGHVS (CDR1) and FNYEAQ (CDR2) are obtained from the germline V gene. V loses 0 bases of germline sequence and J loses 7 bases, and the interval between the two ends is 13 bases. Immediately after resection, surgical brain or tumor specimens were cryofrozen in liquid nitrogen, with peripheral blood cells collected concurrently. The iRepertoire nested amplicon-rescue multiplex PCR (arm-PCR) platform was used to amplify TCR alpha and beta CDR3 regions from RNA. The input for one-step reverse transcription and amplification was about 85-450 ng of tissue mRNA or PBMC total RNA. Following bead purification, Illumina adapters were added through a secondary multiplex PCR, and the libraries were then gel-purified between 200 and 400 bp. Libraries carried internal 6-nucleotide barcodes used for demultiplexing. Sequencing of the libraries was done on an Illumina MiSeq using 2x220 or 2x250 nucleotide paired-end reads. As for how the authors treated the data: Paired reads were merged using FLASH 1.2.11 and aligned with BWA-MEM to the GRCh37 human genome, and TRA and TRB reads were then extracted. For V and J assignment, an IMGT-derived reference of cassette sequences and CDR3 motifs that included pseudogenes was used. Reads were translated in three frames, and productive CDR3s were defined as those with a C...FGXG motif and no stop codons. Clonotypes were defined as unique combinations of V-J cassette pair and CDR3 amino acid sequence. Reads were filtered by Hamming distance, thresholded by each sample's sequence error rate in mapped regions. TCRdb reprocessed the public reads (quality trimming at Q25 with fastp, clone calling with MiXCR) and kept in-frame beta chains. Rows matching on CDR3 protein sequence are summarized as one entry with the most common DNA and genes. None of the V and J calls come from the authors' own analysis; TCRdb made them. This sample holds 300,000 to 450,000 distinct CDR3 sequences; around 38% were observed only once. In total, the top ten clones hold more than 10% of the sample.

The data were taken from a study of glioma-infiltrating T cells (dated by TCRdb to the mid-2010s). Notes on the research overall: Low-grade gliomas were WHO grade II oligodendrogliomas or astrocytomas, and glioblastomas were WHO grade IV tumors sampled at initial rather than recurrent diagnosis. Dexamethasone was administered to glioma patients for six or fewer days before surgery. Blood libraries targeted roughly 4- to 11-fold sequencing coverage of some 1 million peripheral T cells. TCR alpha- and beta-chain repertoires were sequenced from glioma tissue, non-neoplastic brain tissue and matched peripheral blood mononuclear cells. To measure how far tissue and blood T-cell populations diverged, each tissue-infiltrating repertoire was compared against the peripheral blood repertoire of the same patient. The paired cohort comprised three low-grade glioma patients, 8 or 9 primary glioblastoma patients and three non-glioma patients contributing non-neoplastic brain tissue.

General conclusions and limits of the study: Group comparisons rested on small numbers: three non-neoplastic, three low-grade glioma and several glioblastoma patients. Tissue and blood shared very few CDR3 sequences, a result attributed to high CDR3 diversity and limited sampling. VJ-independent divergence between tissue and blood was found to be below expectation in non-neoplastic patients but above expectation in all gliomas, particularly low-grade gliomas. Patients with low tissue-blood divergence were marked by a signature set of shared blood CDR3 motifs, and this signature set was depleted in highly divergent patients.

This TCR came from a human donor with low-grade glioma or glioblastoma, undergoing nonglioma brain surgery, or in good health (not recorded which). Sequences were obtained from glioma tissue, nonneoplastic brain tissue, or PBMCs (not recorded which). The V gene is TRBV7-6 and the J gene is TRBJ2-7, with an unclear D gene assignment. The bases are TGTGCCAGCAGCTTAGCGGGCATAAAAGGGGAGCAGTACTTC. Its coded protein is CASSLAGIKGEQYF. When the CDR3 is completed using the reference TRBV7-6 and TRBJ2-7 genes on either side, the full variable domain is GAGVSQSPRYKVTKRGQDVALRCDPISGHVSLYWYRQALGQGPEFLTYFNYEAQQDKSGLPNDRFSAERPEGSISTLTIQRTEQRDSAMYRCASSLAGIKGEQYFGPGTRLTVT.